This record covers a single T cell receptor (beta chain). This clone occurred a few times. Its cognate antigen has yet to be identified. No qualities accompany the bases; no much larger clone lies one base away. The trial excluded patients who had a history of autoimmune disease or were on systemic immunosuppression. Peripheral blood for TCR sequencing was collected from all dose cohorts at baseline, on cycle 4 day 1, and on cycle 7 day 1. The samples were drawn from a first-in-human, open-label, multicenter phase I dose-escalation trial of ivuxolimab. The trial enrolled adults with locally advanced or metastatic head and neck squamous cell, hepatocellular, melanoma or renal cell carcinoma. Before TCR sequencing, CD4+ T cells and CD8+ T cells from peripheral blood were sorted into separate populations. Reading the germline V gene gives CDR1 MGHDK and CDR2 SYGVNS. The CDR3 goes from the cysteine to the phenylalanine over 13 residues. Only the CDR3 region is kept as DNA, spanning 39 bases read in frame from base 1. Between the V and J ends, shortened by 4 bases and 2 bases respectively, the junction contains 8 bases.

The source of the sample is a study of OX40 agonist ivuxolimab in advanced cancers. Context from the whole study: Ivuxolimab was an agonistic, fully human IgG2 monoclonal antibody directed against OX40 (CD134), a costimulatory receptor. A male proportion of about 79% and a mean age of approximately 58 years, ranging from about 23 to 90, were recorded for the dose-escalation cohort. Patients were allowed to have had prior anti-PD-1, anti-PD-L1 or anti-CTLA-4 therapy, and approximately 37% of the dose-escalation patients had been treated with checkpoint inhibitors. Intravenous ivuxolimab was administered to patients every 2 weeks at six dose levels: 0.01, 0.1, 0.3, 1.5, 3 and 10 mg/kg. Three dose-escalation patients achieved partial responses, one with hepatocellular carcinoma and two with cutaneous melanoma. Peripheral TCRbeta sequencing aimed to test whether ivuxolimab altered TCR sequence diversity and caused clonal T-cell expansion. The paper covers the monotherapy dose-escalation part of the phase I ivuxolimab trial, which included N of about 50 patients. Of the 50 or so patients in dose escalation, about 20 had hepatocellular carcinoma, some 15 had melanoma, 9 had renal cell carcinoma and 9 had head and neck cancer.

To sequence the TCRbeta CDR3 region, genomic DNA was isolated from the sorted cells. The immunoSEQ Assay was used to sequence the TCRbeta CDR3 regions. The table comes from immuneACCESS by way of TCRdb, which keeps in-frame sequences with V and J called. Part of the clones is missing from these tables; in studies checked, under half for an unresolved V gene and the rest for unknown reasons. The sample records roughly 71,000 clones, roughly 88% of which are singletons. The ten biggest clones cover approximately 1.5% of the sample. What the authors observed across the whole study: After ivuxolimab, CD8+ T cells had more expanded clones than CD4+ T cells on average. At doses of 0.1 to 3.0 mg/kg, clonal expansion of both CD4+ and CD8+ T cells in blood was seen between baseline and week 6. Which antigens the clonally expanded peripheral T cells were specific for was not determined. Low levels of normalized T-cell clonal expansion were also seen in some patients who did not respond. In the 0.1-3.0 mg/kg groups, partial responders were among the patients with the lowest normalized peripheral clonal expansion, particularly in CD8+ T cells.

The input for sequencing was CD4+ or CD8+ T cells sorted from blood, taken in a trial of the OX40 agonist ivuxolimab. The source of this sequence is an adult with an advanced solid tumor such as melanoma, head and neck, liver or kidney cancer. The rearrangement joined TRBV25-1 to TRBJ2-5, with no reliable assignment of the D segment. The CDR3 protein: CASSATRQETQYF. The nucleotides read TGTGCCAGCAGTGCAACACGACAAGAGACCCAGTACTTC.